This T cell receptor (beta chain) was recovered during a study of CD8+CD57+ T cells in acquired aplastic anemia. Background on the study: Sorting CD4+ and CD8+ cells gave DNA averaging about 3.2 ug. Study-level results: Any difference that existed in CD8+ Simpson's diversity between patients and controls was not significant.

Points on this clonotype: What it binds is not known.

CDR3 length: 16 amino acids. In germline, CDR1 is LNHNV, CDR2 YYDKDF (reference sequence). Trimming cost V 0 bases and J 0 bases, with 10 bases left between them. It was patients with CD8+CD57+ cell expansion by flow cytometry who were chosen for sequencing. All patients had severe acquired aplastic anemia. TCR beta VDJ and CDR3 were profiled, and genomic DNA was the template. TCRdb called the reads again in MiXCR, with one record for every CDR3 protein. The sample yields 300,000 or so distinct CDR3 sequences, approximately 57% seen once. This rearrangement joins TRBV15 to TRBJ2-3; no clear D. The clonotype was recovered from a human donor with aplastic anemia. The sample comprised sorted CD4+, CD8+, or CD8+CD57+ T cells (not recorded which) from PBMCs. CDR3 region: CATSRDGVESTDTQYF. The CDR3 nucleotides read TGTGCCACCAGCAGAGATGGGGTAGAAAGCACAGATACGCAGTATTTT.